These 4 T cell receptor beta chains were all obtained from the same sample, sequenced in a study of beta chain features in type 1 diabetes. As every portion of the isolated RNA was reverse transcribed, the sequencing read expressed TCRB transcripts. Sequenced by immunoSEQ multiplex PCR; TCRdb stores in-frame clones only, minus some. Counted here are some 360,000 clones, around 20% occurring once; the ten biggest clones make up roughly 0.045%. The specimen was naive CD4+ T cells from blood. The receptor set was obtained from a woman younger than 30 in good health.

The V gene is TRBV9, the J gene TRBJ1-2, with D possibly matching TRBD1 (5 bases). CDR1 is SGDLS and CDR2 is YYNGEE in the germline V gene. The CDR3 contains 13 residues. V was pared by 3 bases and J by 6 bases, with 12 bases between. The CDR3 protein is CASSAGGGDGYTF. CDR3 DNA sequence: TGTGCCAGCAGCGCGGGGGGGGGAGATGGCTACACCTTC.

The chain uses TRBV30 and TRBJ2-7, with D possibly TRBD1 on 5 matching bases. The CDR3 has 13 amino acids. V was pared by 3 bases and J by 2 bases, with 11 bases between. Per the germline V gene, CDR1 is GTSNPN and CDR2 is SVGIG (reference sequence). CDR3 sequence (DNA): TGTGCCTGGAGCCCTGGGGCAGCCTACGAGCAGTACTTC. Translation gives CAWSPGAAYEQYF.

The chain carries TRBV7-9 and TRBJ1-1; D ambiguous. Per the germline V gene, CDR1 is SEHNR and CDR2 is FQNEAQ (reference sequence). The CDR3 consists of 13 residues. The ends were cut back, 7 bases at V and 0 bases at J, with 9 bases in the middle. The chain's CDR3 is CASTKIMNTEAFF. In DNA, the CDR3 is TGTGCCAGCACTAAGATCATGAACACTGAAGCTTTCTTT.

The CDR3 nucleotides are TGTGCCAGCAGCTTAGCAACTAGCGGAACGTACGAGCAGTACTTC. The encoded protein is CASSLATSGTYEQYF. The genes are TRBV7-9 and TRBJ2-7; 8 nucleotides line up with TRBD2. The CDR3 contains 15 residues. The germline CDR1 and CDR2 sequences are SEHNR and FQNEAQ (reference sequence). V lost 0 bases and J lost 4; bases outside the gene matches: 5. Together with reference TRBV7-9 and TRBJ2-7, the CDR3 gives the full variable domain: DTGVSQNPRHKITKRGQNVTFRCDPISEHNRLYWYRQTLGQGPEFLTYFQNEAQLEKSRLLSDRFSAERPKGSFSTLEIQRTEQGDSAMYLCASSLATSGTYEQYFGPGTRLTVT.